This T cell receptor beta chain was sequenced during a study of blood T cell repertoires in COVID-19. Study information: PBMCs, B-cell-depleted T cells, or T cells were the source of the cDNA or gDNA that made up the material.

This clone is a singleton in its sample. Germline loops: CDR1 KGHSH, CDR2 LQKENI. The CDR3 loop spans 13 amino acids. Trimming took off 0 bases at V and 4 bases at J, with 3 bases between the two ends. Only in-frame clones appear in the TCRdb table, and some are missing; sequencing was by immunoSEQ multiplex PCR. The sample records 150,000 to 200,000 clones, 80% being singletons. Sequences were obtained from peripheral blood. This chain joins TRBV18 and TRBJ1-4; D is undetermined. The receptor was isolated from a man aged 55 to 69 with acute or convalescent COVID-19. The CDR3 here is CASSPPLNEKLFF. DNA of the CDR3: TGTGCCAGCTCACCACCCCTTAATGAAAAACTGTTTTTT.